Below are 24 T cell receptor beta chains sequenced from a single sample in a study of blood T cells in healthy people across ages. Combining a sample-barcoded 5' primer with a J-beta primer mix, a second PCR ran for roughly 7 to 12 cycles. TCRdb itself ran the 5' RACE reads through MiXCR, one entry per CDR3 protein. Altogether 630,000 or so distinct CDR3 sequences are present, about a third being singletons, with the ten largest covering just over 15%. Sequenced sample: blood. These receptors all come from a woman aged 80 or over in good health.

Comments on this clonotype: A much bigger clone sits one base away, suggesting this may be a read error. As DNA, the CDR3 is TGTGCCGGCAGCTTAGCTTTCTTCGAGGGCTACACCTTC. Amino acids: CAGSLAFFEGYTF. The chain joins TRBV7-8 to TRBJ1-2; no reliable D call. The CDR3 length is 13 residues. From germline, CDR1 is SGHVS and CDR2 FQNEAQ.

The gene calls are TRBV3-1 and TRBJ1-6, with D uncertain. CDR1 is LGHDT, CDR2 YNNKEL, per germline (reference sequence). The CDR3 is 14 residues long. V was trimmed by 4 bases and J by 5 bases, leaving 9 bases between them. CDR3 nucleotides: TGTGCCAGCAGCCCCTTCCAGAATAATTCACCCCTCCACTTT. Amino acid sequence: CASSPFQNNSPLHF. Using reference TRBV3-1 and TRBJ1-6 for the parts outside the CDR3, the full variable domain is DTAVSQTPKYLVTQMGNDKSIKCEQNLGHDTMYWYKQDSKKFLKIMFSYNNKELIINETVPNRFSPKSPDKAHLNLHINSLELGDSAVYFCASSPFQNNSPLHFGNGTRLTVT.

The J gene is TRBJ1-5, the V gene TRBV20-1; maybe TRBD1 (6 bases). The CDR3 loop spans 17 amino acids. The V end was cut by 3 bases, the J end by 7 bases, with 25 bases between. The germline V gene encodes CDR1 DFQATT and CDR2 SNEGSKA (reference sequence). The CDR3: CSASASQTWAGEQPQHF. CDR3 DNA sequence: TGCAGTGCTAGTGCTTCACAGACTTGGGCAGGGGAGCAGCCCCAGCATTTT.

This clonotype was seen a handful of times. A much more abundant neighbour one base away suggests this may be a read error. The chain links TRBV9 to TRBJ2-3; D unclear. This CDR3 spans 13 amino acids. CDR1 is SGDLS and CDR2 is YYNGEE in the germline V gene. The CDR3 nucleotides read TGTGCCAGCAGCGAGAGTTACACAGATGCGCAGTATTTT. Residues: CASSESYTDAQYF.

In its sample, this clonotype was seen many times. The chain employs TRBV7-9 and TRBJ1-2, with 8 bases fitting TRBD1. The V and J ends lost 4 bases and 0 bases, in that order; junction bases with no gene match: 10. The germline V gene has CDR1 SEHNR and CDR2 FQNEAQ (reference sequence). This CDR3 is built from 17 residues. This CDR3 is CASSSSTGDFSNYGYTF. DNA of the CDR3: TGTGCCAGCAGCTCGTCGACAGGGGACTTTTCTAACTATGGCTACACCTTC.

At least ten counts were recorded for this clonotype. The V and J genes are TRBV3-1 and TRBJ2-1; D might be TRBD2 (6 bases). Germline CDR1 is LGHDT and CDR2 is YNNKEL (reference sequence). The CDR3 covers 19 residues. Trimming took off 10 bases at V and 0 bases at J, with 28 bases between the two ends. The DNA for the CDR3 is TGTGCCACCTCACCCGGGACTGGTGACTACCCGAGCTCCTACAATGAGCAGTTCTTC. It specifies CATSPGTGDYPSSYNEQFF.

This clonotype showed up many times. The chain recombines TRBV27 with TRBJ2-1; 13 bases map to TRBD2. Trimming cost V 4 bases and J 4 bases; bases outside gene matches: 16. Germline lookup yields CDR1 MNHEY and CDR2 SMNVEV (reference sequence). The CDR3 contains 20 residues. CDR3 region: CASSSLRTSGGFPFYNEQFF. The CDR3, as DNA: TGTGCCAGCAGTTCCCTCCGGACTAGCGGGGGCTTTCCCTTTTACAATGAGCAGTTCTTC.

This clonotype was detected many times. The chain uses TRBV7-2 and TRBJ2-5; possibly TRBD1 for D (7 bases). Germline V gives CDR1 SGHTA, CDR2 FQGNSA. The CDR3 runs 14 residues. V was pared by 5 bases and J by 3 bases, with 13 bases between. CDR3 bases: TGTGCCAGCAGCACCTCAGGGGGGAAAGAGACCCAGTACTTC. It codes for CASSTSGGKETQYF.

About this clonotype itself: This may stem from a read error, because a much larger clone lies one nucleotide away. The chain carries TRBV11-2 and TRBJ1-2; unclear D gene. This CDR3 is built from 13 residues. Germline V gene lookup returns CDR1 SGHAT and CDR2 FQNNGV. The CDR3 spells CASSSHKNYGHTF. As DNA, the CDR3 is TGTGCCAGCAGCTCTCACAAGAACTATGGCCACACCTTC.

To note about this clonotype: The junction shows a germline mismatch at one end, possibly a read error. CDR3 protein: CASRRTGENTDAFF. CDR3 bases: TGTGCCAGCAGGAGGACAGGAGAGAACACTGATGCTTTCTTT. The V and J genes are TRBV28 and TRBJ1-1, with 7 bases identical to TRBD1. Germline-derived CDR1 and CDR2 are MDHEN and SYDVKM. The CDR3 runs to 14 residues.

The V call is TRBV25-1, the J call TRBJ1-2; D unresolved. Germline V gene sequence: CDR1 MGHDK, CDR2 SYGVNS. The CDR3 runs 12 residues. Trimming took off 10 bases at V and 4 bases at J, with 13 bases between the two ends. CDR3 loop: CATAATTYGYTF. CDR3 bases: TGTGCCACGGCCGCTACGACCTATGGCTACACCTTC.

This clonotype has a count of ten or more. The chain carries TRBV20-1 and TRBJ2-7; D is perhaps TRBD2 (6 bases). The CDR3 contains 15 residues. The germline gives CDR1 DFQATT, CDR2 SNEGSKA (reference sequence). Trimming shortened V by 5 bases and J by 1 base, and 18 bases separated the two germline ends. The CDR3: CSAEPGRTGSYEQYF. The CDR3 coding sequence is TGCAGTGCTGAACCAGGGAGGACGGGGTCCTACGAGCAGTACTTC.

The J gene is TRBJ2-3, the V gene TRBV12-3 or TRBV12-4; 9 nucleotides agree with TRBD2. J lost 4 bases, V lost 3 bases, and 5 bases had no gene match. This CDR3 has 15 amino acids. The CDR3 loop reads CASSFLLAGSDTQYF. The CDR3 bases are TGTGCCAGCAGTTTCCTACTAGCGGGTTCAGATACGCAGTATTTT.

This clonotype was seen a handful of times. This CDR3 is CAISESGQNNQPQHF. DNA of the CDR3: TGTGCCATCAGTGAGTCGGGACAGAACAATCAGCCCCAGCATTTT. The rearrangement joins TRBV10-3 to TRBJ1-5, with TRBD1 matching over 7 bases. Unmatched junction bases numbered 2, after V lost 0 bases and J lost 3 bases. Germline CDR1 ENHRY, CDR2 SYGVKD. CDR3 length equals 15 residues.

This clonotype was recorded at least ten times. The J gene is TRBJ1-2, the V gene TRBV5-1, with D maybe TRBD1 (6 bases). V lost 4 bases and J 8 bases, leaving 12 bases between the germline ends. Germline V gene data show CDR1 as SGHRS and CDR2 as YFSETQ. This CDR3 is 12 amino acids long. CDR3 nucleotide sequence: TGCGCCAGCAGCGAACAGGGTCACGGCTACACCTTC. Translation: CASSEQGHGYTF.

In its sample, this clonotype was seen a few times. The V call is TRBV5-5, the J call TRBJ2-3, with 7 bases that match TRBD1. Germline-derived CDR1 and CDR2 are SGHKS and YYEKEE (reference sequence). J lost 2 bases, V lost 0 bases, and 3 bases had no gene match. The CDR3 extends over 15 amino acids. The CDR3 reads CASSLGDSYTDTQYF. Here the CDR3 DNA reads TGTGCCAGCAGCTTGGGGGACAGCTACACAGATACGCAGTATTTT. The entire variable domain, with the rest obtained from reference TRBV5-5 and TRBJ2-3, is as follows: DAGVTQSPTHLIKTRGQQVTLRCSPISGHKSVSWYQQVLGQGPQFIFQYYEKEERGRGNFPDRFSARQFPNYSSELNVNALLLGDSALYLCASSLGDSYTDTQYFGPGTRLTVL.

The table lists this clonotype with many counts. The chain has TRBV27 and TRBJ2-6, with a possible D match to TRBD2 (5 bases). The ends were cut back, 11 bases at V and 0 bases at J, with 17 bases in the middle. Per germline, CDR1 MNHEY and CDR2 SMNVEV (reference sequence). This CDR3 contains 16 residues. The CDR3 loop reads CAARGMGSSGANVLTF. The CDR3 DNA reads TGTGCCGCCCGAGGTATGGGGAGCTCTGGGGCCAACGTCCTGACTTTC.

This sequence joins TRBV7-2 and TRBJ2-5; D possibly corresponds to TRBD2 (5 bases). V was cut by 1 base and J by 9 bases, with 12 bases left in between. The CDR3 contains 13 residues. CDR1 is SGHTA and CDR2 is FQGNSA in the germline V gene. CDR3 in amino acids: CASSLVGTRAQYF. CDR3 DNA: TGTGCCAGCAGCTTAGTTGGAACTAGGGCCCAGTACTTC.

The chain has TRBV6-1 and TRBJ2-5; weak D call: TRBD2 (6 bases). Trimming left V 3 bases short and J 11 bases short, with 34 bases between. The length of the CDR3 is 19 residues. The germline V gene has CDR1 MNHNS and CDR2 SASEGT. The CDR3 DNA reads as TGTGCCAGCAGTGAGCGGGGCAGAAGAGGACGACCTGGGGCCTACCAGCAGTACTTC. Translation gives CASSERGRRGRPGAYQQYF.

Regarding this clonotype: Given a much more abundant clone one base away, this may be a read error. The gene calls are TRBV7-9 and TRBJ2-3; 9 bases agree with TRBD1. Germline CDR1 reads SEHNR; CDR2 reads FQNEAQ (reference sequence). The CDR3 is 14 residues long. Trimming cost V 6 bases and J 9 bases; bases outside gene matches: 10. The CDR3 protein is CASSLSGTGKTQYF. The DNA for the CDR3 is TGTGCCAGCAGTTTGTCCGGGACAGGGAAAACGCAGTATTTT.

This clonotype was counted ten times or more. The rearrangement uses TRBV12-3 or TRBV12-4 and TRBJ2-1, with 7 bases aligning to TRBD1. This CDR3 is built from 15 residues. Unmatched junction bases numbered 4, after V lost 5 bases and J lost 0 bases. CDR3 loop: CASSVQGSSYNEQFF. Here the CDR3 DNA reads TGTGCCAGCAGTGTACAGGGGAGCTCCTACAATGAGCAGTTCTTC.

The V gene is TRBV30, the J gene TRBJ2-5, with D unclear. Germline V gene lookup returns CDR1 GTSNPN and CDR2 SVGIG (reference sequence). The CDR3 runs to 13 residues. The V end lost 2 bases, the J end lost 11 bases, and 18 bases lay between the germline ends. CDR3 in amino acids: CAWSRIGPSEQYF. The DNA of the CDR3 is TGTGCCTGGAGTCGAATAGGGCCCAGTGAGCAGTACTTC.

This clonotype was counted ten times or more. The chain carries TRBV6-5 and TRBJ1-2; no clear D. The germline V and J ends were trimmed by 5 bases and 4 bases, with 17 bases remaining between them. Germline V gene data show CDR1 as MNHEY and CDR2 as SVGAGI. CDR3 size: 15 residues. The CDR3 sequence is CASSRDRARGYGYTF. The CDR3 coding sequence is TGTGCCAGCAGTCGGGATAGGGCTCGGGGCTATGGCTACACCTTC.

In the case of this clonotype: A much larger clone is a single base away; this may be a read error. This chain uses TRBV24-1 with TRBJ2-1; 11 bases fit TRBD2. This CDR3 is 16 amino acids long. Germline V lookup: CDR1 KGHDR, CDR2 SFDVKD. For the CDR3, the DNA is TGTGCCACCTGTGAGCGACTAGCGGGGACCTACAATGAGCAGTTCTTC. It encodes CATCERLAGTYNEQFF.